The TCR beta chain under discussion was sequenced for a study of PD-L1 blockade in urothelial cancer (dated by TCRdb to the late 2010s). Concerning the study at large: Every patient began therapy around 2014 and was given atezolizumab 1,200 mg intravenously every 3 weeks. Durable clinical benefit was achieved by nine patients and was not achieved by 20 patients. Pretreatment tumor samples and matched peripheral blood, collected serially before and after atezolizumab treatment, underwent TCR sequencing. About nine tenths of the roughly 29 patients were identified as males with urothelial cancer of bladder origin, and a prior smoking history was reported by 18 of 29 patients. Pretreatment blood TCR-seq was available for twenty-nine patients, at least one posttreatment blood collection was obtained for around 24 patients, and tumor TCR-seq was available for around 24 patients. Patients had an ECOG performance status of 0 or 1 and had received between 0 and 3 prior chemotherapy regimens. Blood samples gave median yields of around 150,000 T cells and some 80,000 unique TCRs, along with a median clonality of approximately 0.084. In the same patients, whole exome sequencing and RNA sequencing of pretreatment tumors were performed in addition to TCR sequencing. The study was an exploratory multi-omic analysis of somatic, immune and clinical correlates of response to PD-L1 blockade with atezolizumab in urothelial cancer. Blood samples were analyzed at two time points: 3 weeks after treatment start (second dose) and 6 weeks after treatment start. Progression-free survival longer than 6 months counted as durable clinical benefit, and TCR features were additionally tested against both progression-free and overall survival.

Each PCR received spiked-in synthetic TCR analog templates so that absolute template abundance could be estimated from read counts. The immunoSEQ assay used bias-controlled V and J gene primers to amplify TCRbeta CDR3 regions from genomic DNA. Sequencing of rearranged TCRbeta segments was done at approximately 20X coverage. On the study's bioinformatics: Clustering was used to correct sequencing errors, and CDR3s were annotated against IMGT so that V, D and J genes could be assigned. Out-of-frame and stop-codon sequences were excluded, and only productive TCRbeta rearrangements were used in downstream analyses. Clonality was computed as one minus Shannon entropy normalized by the log of the number of unique productive sequences. Fisher's exact test with Benjamini-Hochberg correction, using a cutoff of adjusted p below 0.01, was how clones that differed between time points or between blood and tumor were identified. The clones in this table, taken by TCRdb from immuneACCESS, are in-frame only. Not every clone is retained; where verified, under half of the shortfall comes from an unresolved V gene, and the cause of the rest is unknown. The D gene and trimming were derived from the DNA, and the V and J assignments and clone size from that table. The sample table records approximately 51,000 clones; roughly 86% of these occur just once. The ten largest clones represent approximately 20% of the sample.

Only a few counts were recorded for this clone. There is no known antigen for this receptor. The record has no base qualities; no much larger clone is one base away. Study-wide conclusions, independent of this receptor: A pretreatment peripheral blood TCR clonality below the median was linked to improved progression-free and overall survival. At 3 weeks after the start of treatment, tumor-associated TCR clones in peripheral blood had expanded more in patients with durable benefit (n of about 22, p = 0.022). Small sample size (n ≈ 29) and many exploratory analyses mean the results are intended to be hypothesis-generating.

Germline trimming: 0 bases from V, 7 bases from J; junction bases outside gene matches: 8. CDR1 GTSNPN and CDR2 SVGIG were looked up in the germline V gene (reference sequence). Spanning cysteine to phenylalanine, the CDR3 consists of 16 amino acids. This entry keeps only the CDR3 DNA: 48 bases, framed from base 1. The time point label, read with the paper, signifies: pretreatment peripheral blood. A cohort of roughly 30 patients with locally advanced or metastatic urothelial carcinoma, treated at Memorial Sloan Kettering on a trial protocol, was included. Peripheral blood mononuclear cells were collected from each patient pretreatment and during treatment, giving between 1 and 8 total time points per patient. The Qiagen DNeasy Blood extraction kit was used to purify genomic DNA from total PBMCs and from tumor samples. Collected pretreatment and during treatment, PBMCs were isolated and stored as previously described.

The receptor comes from a man in his sixties with urothelial cancer. Rearrangement joined TRBV30 to TRBJ1-5; 11 junctional bases match TRBD1. The sequenced sample was PBMCs, obtained around atezolizumab (anti-PD-L1) treatment. The CDR3 in this case is CAWSVQDRGHGQPQHF. The DNA sequence is as follows: TGTGCCTGGAGTGTACAGGACAGGGGGCATGGGCAGCCCCAGCATTTT.